Listed below are T cell receptor beta chains from one sample, sequenced in a study of shared clonotypes between healthy human individuals. Generated by immunoSEQ multiplex PCR, the TCRdb table keeps only in-frame clones and is missing some. The sample has 950,000 to 1,100,000 clones, 75% to 85% seen once. The sample consisted of memory CD4+ T cells from PBMCs. These receptors were obtained from a young man in good health. Some clones in this sample may be carry-over from other donors' samples. Each CDR3 is given with its conserved first and last residue. A D gene is named only where the DNA matches it firmly. Size tells how often a clone was seen (once, few, many) or the class of an expanded clone, and some rows leave it out.

clone size | D gene | J gene | V gene | CDR3 DNA | CDR3 protein
few | TRBD2 | TRBJ2-7 | TRBV10-2 | TGCGCCAGCACCCAAGGAAGACTAGCGGGAGAGTCCCACGAGCAGTACTTC | CASTQGRLAGESHEQYF
few | TRBD1 | TRBJ2-7 | TRBV4-3 | TGCGCCAGCAGCCAAGAAGGGACAGGACTTCTCGAGCAGTACTTC | CASSQEGTGLLEQYF
once | TRBD1 | TRBJ2-2 | TRBV5-6 | TGTGCCAGCAGCAGGAGACAGGGGGATGGCACCGGGGAGCTGTTTTTT | CASSRRQGDGTGELFF
NA | TRBD2 | TRBJ2-2 | TRBV25-1 | TGTGCCAGCCTAAGCGGGGCCCCGAACACCGGGGAGCTGTTTTTT | CASLSGAPNTGELFF
NA | NA | TRBJ1-1 | TRBV5-1 | TGCGCCAGCAGCTTGCGGTTGGGGGGCACTGAAGCTTTCTTT | CASSLRLGGTEAFF
once | NA | TRBJ2-5 | TRBV10-1 | TGCGCCAGCAGTGAATTTGGGTCCGGACAAGAGACCCAGTACTTC | CASSEFGSGQETQYF
NA | NA | TRBJ1-1 | TRBV21-1 | TGTGCCAGCAGCAAATGGCGGGTCGGGATAACTGAAGCTTTCTTT | CASSKWRVGITEAFF
NA | TRBD2 | TRBJ2-1 | TRBV30 | TGTGCCTGGAGAGGACTAGCGGGAGAGCAGTTCTTC | CAWRGLAGEQFF
NA | TRBD2 | TRBJ2-3 | TRBV9 | TGTGCCAGCAGCGTCGGGACACCGCGGACTAGCGGGAGAACAGATACGCAGTATTTT | CASSVGTPRTSGRTDTQYF
few | TRBD2 | TRBJ2-7 | TRBV28 | TGTGCCAGCAGCCAAACGACTAGCAGCGCCTACGAGCAGTACTTC | CASSQTTSSAYEQYF
NA | NA | TRBJ2-7 | TRBV27 | TGTGCCAGCAGTTTGGGCGGACGGCAGTACTTC | CASSLGGRQYF
NA | NA | TRBJ2-6 | TRBV29-1 | TGCAGCGTCGAAAAATACCTTGGGGCCAACGTCCTGACTTTC | CSVEKYLGANVLTF
many | NA | TRBJ2-7 | TRBV6-1 | TGTGCCAGCAGGAGGGCGAGCGACGAGCAGTACTTC | CASRRASDEQYF
few | TRBD2 | TRBJ2-1 | TRBV5-4 | TGTGCCAGCAGCTTAGGGGGGACTAGCGCTACTTCCCAGGGGCAGTTCTTC | CASSLGGTSATSQGQFF
once | NA | TRBJ1-5 | TRBV5-4 | TGTGCCAGCAGCGAGGATCCCAATCAGCCCCAGCATTTT | CASSEDPNQPQHF
NA | TRBD2 | TRBJ2-7 | TRBV6-6 | TGTGCCAGCAGGCACGCCCCGGGACTAGCAGGCTACGAGCAGTACTTC | CASRHAPGLAGYEQYF
NA | NA | TRBJ2-3 | TRBV11-3 | TGTGCCAGCAGCCAGGGGGGAGATACGCAGTATTTT | CASSQGGDTQYF
NA | TRBD1 | TRBJ1-1 | TRBV2 | TGTGCCAGCAGGGACAGGGCAAAGCCGAACACTGAAGCTTTCTTT | CASRDRAKPNTEAFF
NA | NA | TRBJ1-1 | TRBV5-1 | TGCGCCAGCAGCTTGAGTGTTTTGATAGGGGGGAACACTGAAGCTTTCTTT | CASSLSVLIGGNTEAFF
NA | NA | TRBJ2-7 | TRBV28 | TGTGCCAGCAGTTTGGCAGGGTTCGAGCAGTACTTC | CASSLAGFEQYF
NA | NA | TRBJ2-5 | TRBV6-1 | TGTGCCAGCACAGAAGGAGGGCCTTGGGAGACCCAGTACTTC | CASTEGGPWETQYF
NA | NA | TRBJ1-1 | TRBV28 | TGTGCCAGCAGTATACCATCCACGGACAAGCGGGAAGCTTTCTTT | CASSIPSTDKREAFF
NA | NA | TRBJ1-2 | TRBV28 | TGTGCCAGCACCTATGTTTCGAGGCCTTGGTATGGCTACACCTTC | CASTYVSRPWYGYTF
NA | NA | TRBJ1-3 | TRBV4-3 | TGCGCCAGCAGCCGAAAAGGGTCCAGGACTAAAACGAGCTCTGGAAACACCATATATTTT | CASSRKGSRTKTSSGNTIYF
NA | TRBD2 | TRBJ2-2 | TRBV4-1 | TGCGCCAGCAGCCACTGGCCTAGCGGGAGGACCGGGGAGCTGTTTTTT | CASSHWPSGRTGELFF
NA | NA | TRBJ2-5 | TRBV28 | TGTGCCAGCAGTTTTATCTCAGTCGGGACCCAGTACTTC | CASSFISVGTQYF
NA | TRBD1 | TRBJ1-1 | TRBV29-1 | TGCAGCGTCGAAAAAATGACAGGGCTGGGCACTGAAGCTTTCTTT | CSVEKMTGLGTEAFF
NA | NA | TRBJ2-3 | TRBV6-1 | TGTGCCAGCGCCGAAAACACAGATACGCAGTATTTT | CASAENTDTQYF
NA | TRBD2 | TRBJ2-1 | TRBV30 | TGTGCCTGGAGAAGCGGGAATTACAATGAGCAGTTCTTC | CAWRSGNYNEQFF
few | NA | TRBJ2-1 | TRBV29-1 | TGCAGCGTTCAGAACAATGAGCAGTTCTTC | CSVQNNEQFF
NA | NA | TRBJ1-1 | TRBV6-6 | TGTGCCAGCAGGGTCGATCGCCTCACTGAAGCTTTCTTT | CASRVDRLTEAFF
few | NA | TRBJ2-7 | TRBV6-5 | TGTGCCAGCAGCTACAGGGAGGCAAGAGACGAGCAGTACTTC | CASSYREARDEQYF
NA | NA | TRBJ1-1 | TRBV18 | TGTGCCAGCTCACCCAGTGTGGGCACTGAAGCTTTCTTT | CASSPSVGTEAFF
NA | TRBD1 | TRBJ2-6 | TRBV25-1 | TGTGCCAGCAGCGACAGGGGCGCGTCTGGGGCCAACGTCCTGACTTTC | CASSDRGASGANVLTF
NA | NA | TRBJ2-3 | TRBV5-1 | TGCGCCAGCAGCTTGGAGGCGGGTTCTAGCACAGATACGCAGTATTTT | CASSLEAGSSTDTQYF
NA | NA | TRBJ1-2 | TRBV28 | TGTGCCAGCATGGACAAGGGGAACTATGGCTACACCTTC | CASMDKGNYGYTF